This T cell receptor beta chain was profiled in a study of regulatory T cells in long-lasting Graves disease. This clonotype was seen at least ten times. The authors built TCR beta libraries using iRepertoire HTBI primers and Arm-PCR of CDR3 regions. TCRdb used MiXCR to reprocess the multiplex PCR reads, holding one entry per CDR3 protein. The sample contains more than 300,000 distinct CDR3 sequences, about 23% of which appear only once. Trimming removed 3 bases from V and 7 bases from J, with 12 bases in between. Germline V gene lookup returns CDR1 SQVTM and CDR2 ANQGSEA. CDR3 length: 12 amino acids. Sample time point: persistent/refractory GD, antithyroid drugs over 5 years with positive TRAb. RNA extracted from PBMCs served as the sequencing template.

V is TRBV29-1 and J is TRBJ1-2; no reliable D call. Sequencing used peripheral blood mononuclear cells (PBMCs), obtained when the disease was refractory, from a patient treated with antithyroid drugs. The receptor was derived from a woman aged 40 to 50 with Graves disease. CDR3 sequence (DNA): TGCAGCGTTGAGTACCAGTCGGGTGGCTACACCTTC. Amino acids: CSVEYQSGGYTF.